These 9 T cell receptor beta chains share one sample of origin, sequenced in a study of beta chain features in type 1 diabetes. Broader study findings: People with Type 1 diabetes carried modestly yet significantly shorter TCRB CDR3s in all four CD4+ subsets.

All of the isolated RNA was reverse transcribed, so expressed TCRB transcripts were sequenced. Only in-frame clones appear in the TCRdb table, and some are missing; sequencing was by immunoSEQ multiplex PCR. Of fewer than 400,000 clones in the sample, about a tenth were seen once. Antigen specificity for these receptors is unknown. The sample comprised central memory CD4+ T cells from blood. These TCRs come from a man aged 25-40 years with type 1 diabetes.

This clone turned up a few times. J is TRBJ1-5 and V is TRBV19; D ambiguous. The CDR3 consists of 14 residues. Germline V lookup: CDR1 LNHDA, CDR2 SQIVND (reference sequence). The V end was cut by 0 bases, the J end by 6 bases, with 9 bases between. The CDR3 region has the DNA TGTGCCAGTAGTATAGATCTGAAGGCTCAGCCCCAGCATTTT. It specifies CASSIDLKAQPQHF.

This clone has ten or more counts. The chain recombines TRBV9 with TRBJ2-1; 8 positions match TRBD1. Unmatched junction bases numbered 10, after V lost 4 bases and J lost 4 bases. The CDR3 covers 16 residues. Germline CDR1 and CDR2: SGDLS and YYNGEE. CDR3 DNA: TGTGCCAGCAGCTCTTCCTGGACAGGGTTATACAATGAGCAGTTCTTC. It encodes CASSSSWTGLYNEQFF.

The chain recombines TRBV18 with TRBJ2-7; no reliable D call. V lost 0 bases, J lost 2 bases, and 8 bases lay in between. Looked up from germline, CDR1 is KGHSH and CDR2 is LQKENI. The CDR3 length is 14 residues. The CDR3 here is CASSPPVNTYEQYF. The DNA for the CDR3 is TGTGCCAGCTCACCACCGGTTAACACCTACGAGCAGTACTTC. Looking up the rest from reference TRBV18 and TRBJ2-7 gives the full variable domain: NAGVMQNPRHLVRRRGQEARLRCSPMKGHSHVYWYRQLPEEGLKFMVYLQKENIIDESGMPKERFSAEFPKEGPSILRIQQVVRGDSAAYFCASSPPVNTYEQYFGPGTRLTVT.

This clone was seen more than once but under ten times. The rearrangement joins TRBV23-1 to TRBJ1-2; the D is unclear. TRBV23-1 is marked as an open reading frame, function uncertain. V lost 0 bases and J lost 1, with 6 bases in between. CDR3 length: 14 residues. As DNA, the CDR3 is TGCGCCAGCAGTCAATCAACGGGTAACTATGGCTACACCTTC. Encoded protein: CASSQSTGNYGYTF.

The chain employs TRBV7-2 and TRBJ1-3; 8 bases are a match to TRBD1. CDR3 length: 17 residues. The germline V gene encodes CDR1 SGHTA and CDR2 FQGNSA. The V and J ends lost 0 bases and 2 bases, in that order; junction bases with no gene match: 6. CDR3 sequence reads: CASSLAATGDAGNTIYF. The CDR3 DNA reads as TGTGCCAGCAGCTTAGCTGCGACAGGGGATGCTGGAAACACCATATATTTT.

As concerns this clone: Distinct nucleotide sequences in the sample also encode this CDR3. This chain links TRBV9 with TRBJ1-6; D is possibly TRBD1 (6 bases). The CDR3 consists of 14 residues. The V end was cut by 0 bases, the J end by 7 bases, with 8 bases between. Germline V lookup: CDR1 SGDLS, CDR2 YYNGEE. The CDR3 spells CASSVEDRNSPLHF. The DNA of the CDR3 is TGTGCCAGCAGCGTAGAGGACAGAAATTCACCCCTCCACTTT.

This sequence joins TRBV7-9 and TRBJ2-3; the D is unclear. Looked up from germline, CDR1 is SEHNR and CDR2 is FQNEAQ (reference sequence). The V gene lost 3 bases and the J gene lost 3 bases, with 7 bases spanning the gap. This CDR3 has 13 residues. The CDR3 protein is CASSFGPTDTQYF. The CDR3 bases are TGTGCCAGCAGCTTCGGACCTACAGATACGCAGTATTTT.

Regarding this clone: One end of the junction fails to match germline, which may point to a read error. The chain uses TRBV10-3 and TRBJ1-1; D gene ambiguous. The germline CDR1 and CDR2 sequences are ENHRY and SYGVKD. The CDR3 consists of 14 residues. The CDR3 region is CAISESVENPEAFF. The CDR3 region has the DNA TGTGCCATCAGTGAGTCTGTGGAGAACCCTGAAGCTTTCTTT.

This clone occurred a few times. The chain recombines TRBV7-7 with TRBJ2-3, with no clear D. The CDR3 is 14 residues long. Trimming shortened V by 0 bases and J by 2 bases, and 6 bases separated the two germline ends. The germline gives CDR1 SSHAT, CDR2 FNYEAQ (reference sequence). The CDR3 nucleotides are TGTGCCAGCAGCTTAGCGGGCCTCACAGATACGCAGTATTTT. Protein: CASSLAGLTDTQYF.